What follows describes a single TCR beta chain. This clonotype was observed a handful of times. Its antigen specificity is not known. The record has no base qualities; no much larger clone is one base away. Set within a cohort of healthcare workers in London, UK, this nested case-control study involved weekly PCR testing of nasopharyngeal swabs along with blood sampling. Healthcare workers were recruited during the week of the UK lockdown, between 23 and 31 March 2020, and followed weekly for up to roughly 16 weeks. This record belongs to a study of early T cells in non-severe SARS-CoV-2 infection (dated by TCRdb to about 2021). A note on the overall study: Bulk RNA from unsorted whole blood was used for TCR sequencing, so alpha and beta chains could not be paired. General findings and caveats noted by the study authors: VDJdb matching was skewed toward anti-spike CD8 responses and likely underestimated virus-specific expansions, missing private and CD4 specificities.

The CDR3 runs 12 residues from the cysteine to the phenylalanine. Only the CDR3 region is kept as DNA, spanning 36 bases read in frame from base 1. For CDR1 and CDR2, the germline V gene lists SNHLY and FYNNEI. V is cut back by 5 bases and J by 13 bases, with 8 bases in the junction unmatched. Library construction relied on 5' RACE. TCRdb names NextSeq 500 as the instrument used. The TCR library protocol attached unique molecular identifiers to individual cDNA molecules to correct for sequencing error and PCR bias. Both TCR alpha and beta chains were sequenced, and tight co-correlation was observed between alpha and beta sequence abundances in each sample. Regarding the original processing steps: Decombinator V4 was used to annotate the V gene, J gene and CDR3 of the TCR sequences. Expanded TCRs were defined as changing significantly between any two time points under a Poisson model with p below 0.0001. TCR abundances were normalised to the total number of TCRs sequenced per sample and were expressed as counts per million. MAIT TCRs were defined by TRAV1-2 paired with TRAJ12, TRAJ20 or TRAJ33, and iNKT TCRs by TRAV10 paired with TRAJ18. VDJdb, accessed 1 November 2021, was searched for CMV, EBV and SARS-CoV-2 annotated TCRs, excluding TCRs annotated for multiple antigens. TCRdb trimmed the raw reads at Q25, called clones with MiXCR and kept productive beta chains. Every CDR3 protein is listed once, alongside the most common genes and DNA of its rows. TCRdb, not the original authors, processed these V and J calls. A total of tens of thousands of distinct CDR3 sequences appear in this sample, under 8.5% of them only once. The ten largest clones capture roughly 4.2% of the sample.

The source is an adult who was a healthcare worker with PCR-confirmed SARS-CoV-2 infection or an uninfected control (not recorded which). The rearranged segments are TRBV2 and TRBJ2-1; 7 of the junction bases match TRBD1. The source material was whole blood. CDR3 reads: CASSPEGAIQFF. The nucleotide sequence reads TGTGCCAGCAGTCCAGAGGGGGCTATACAGTTCTTC.